A single sample is the source of the 9 T cell receptor beta chains below, sequenced in a study of T cells in Graves' hyperthyroidism and ophthalmopathy. What was amplified from RNA transcripts were TCR beta CDR3 regions. HTBI primers were employed in a first-round RT-PCR of the TCR CDR3. TCRdb reprocessed the multiplex PCR reads via MiXCR and lists one record per CDR3 protein. The repertoire consists of around 600,000 distinct CDR3 sequences, with 15% to 18% occurring once and the leading ten covering around 6.6%. The sample taken for sequencing was blood. These receptors were collected from a woman aged 30 to 39 with Graves' hyperthyroidism.

This clonotype was seen a handful of times. V and J are TRBV19 and TRBJ1-5; TRBD1 might be the D (5 bases). V lost 5 bases and J lost 2, with 22 bases in between. The germline V gene has CDR1 LNHDA and CDR2 SQIVND (reference sequence). This CDR3 has 18 amino acids. The CDR3 coding sequence is TGTGCCAGTAGTCCCGAAACAGGCACCGCTACCCGCAATCAGCCCCAGCATTTT. This encodes CASSPETGTATRNQPQHF.

The sample holds many counts of this clonotype. The chain couples TRBV3-1 to TRBJ1-5; the D gene is possibly TRBD1 (5 bases). The length of the CDR3 is 15 residues. The V end lost 3 bases, the J end lost 6 bases, and 15 bases lay between the germline ends. Germline values: CDR1 LGHDT, CDR2 YNNKEL (reference sequence). The CDR3 DNA follows: TGTGCCAGCAGCCAGGGCAGGGTGGTCCGTCAGCCCCAGCATTTT. Translating it yields CASSQGRVVRQPQHF.

This clonotype was counted ten times or more. The gene calls are TRBV27 and TRBJ2-3, with unresolved D. There are 11 residues in the CDR3. Germline-derived CDR1 and CDR2 are MNHEY and SMNVEV (reference sequence). Trimming stripped 10 bases from V and 7 bases from J, with 12 bases between. The CDR3 DNA reads TGTGCCACCTTAGAATTGAATACGCAGTATTTT. Translation: CATLELNTQYF.

The CDR3: CASSHADRVRYEQYF. The CDR3 bases are TGTGCCAGCAGTCATGCGGACAGGGTGAGGTACGAGCAGTACTTC. The chain has TRBV28 and TRBJ2-7, with 8 bases fitting TRBD1. V lost 5 bases, J lost 4 bases, and 10 bases stayed unmatched. Germline CDR1 and CDR2: MDHEN and SYDVKM. CDR3 length: 15 residues.

A remark on this clonotype: This sequence may be a read error, since a much larger clone differs from it by one base. J is TRBJ2-5 and V is TRBV20-1, with D possibly being TRBD2 (6 bases). The germline V and J ends were trimmed by 1 base and 1 base, with 10 bases remaining between them. This CDR3 is built from 14 residues. Germline loops: CDR1 DFQATT, CDR2 SNEGSKA (reference sequence). The CDR3 region has the DNA TGCAGTGCTAGAGTCCCGCGGGGCCAAGAGACCCAGTACTTC. This encodes CSARVPRGQETQYF.

This clonotype turned up a few times. V is TRBV7-9 and J is TRBJ1-2; D is unclear. The CDR3 is 13 amino acids. The V and J ends lost 4 bases and 8 bases respectively, with 14 bases between them. Germline CDR1 is SEHNR and CDR2 is FQNEAQ (reference sequence). Here the CDR3 reads CASSSTPDIGYTF. CDR3 nucleotides: TGTGCCAGCAGCTCCACTCCGGATATCGGCTACACCTTC.

There are a few counts of this clonotype. This may be a read error: a much more frequent sequence differs by one nucleotide. The chain joins TRBV6-2 or TRBV6-3 to TRBJ2-1; 9 bases fit TRBD2. J was trimmed by 6 bases and V by 3 bases; bases with no gene match: 3. The CDR3 contains 14 residues. The V gene's germline CDR1 is MNHEY and CDR2 SVGEGT. The CDR3: CASSYQAGGNEQFF. CDR3 sequence (DNA): TGTGCCAGCAGTTATCAAGCGGGAGGCAATGAGCAGTTCTTC.

A remark on this clonotype: This may be a read error: a much more frequent sequence differs by one nucleotide. The rearrangement joins TRBV6-2 or TRBV6-3 to TRBJ2-7, with TRBD2 as a possible D gene (5 bases). CDR1 and CDR2 (germline): MNHEY, SVGEGT. Trimming took 6 bases from V and 3 from J, leaving 15 bases between them. The CDR3 consists of 14 residues. CDR3 in DNA: TGTGCCAGCAGAGATGGCCCCGAGGGCTACGAGCAGTACTTC. It encodes CASRDGPEGYEQYF.

This clonotype showed up just a few times. The chain carries TRBV19 and TRBJ1-5, with 7 nucleotides matching TRBD1. This CDR3 spans 15 amino acids. The V gene's germline CDR1 is LNHDA and CDR2 SQIVND (reference sequence). The J segment lost 1 base and the V segment lost 0 bases, leaving 0 bases of the junction unmatched. The chain's CDR3 is CASSIDRGSNQPQHF. In DNA form, the CDR3 reads TGTGCCAGTAGTATAGACAGGGGGAGCAATCAGCCCCAGCATTTT.